Sequencing of this T cell receptor (beta chain) was carried out in a study of T cell responses to AZD1222 COVID-19 vaccine. The V gene lost 4 bases and the J gene lost 7 bases, with 13 bases spanning the gap. This CDR3 spans 13 amino acids. Assay used: immunoSEQ multiplex PCR; TCRdb lists only in-frame clones, some missing. The table lists about 120,000 clones, roughly 93% of them singletons. The sequence was collected from an adult who received the AZD1222 COVID-19 vaccine. This chain links TRBV12-3 or TRBV12-4 with TRBJ2-5; D remains unclear. The sequencing here drew on peripheral blood, taken 28 days after the second AZD1222 dose. The CDR3 bases are TGTGCCAGCAGTTCTGCCCAGCATAGGACCCAGTACTTC. Translating it yields CASSSAQHRTQYF.